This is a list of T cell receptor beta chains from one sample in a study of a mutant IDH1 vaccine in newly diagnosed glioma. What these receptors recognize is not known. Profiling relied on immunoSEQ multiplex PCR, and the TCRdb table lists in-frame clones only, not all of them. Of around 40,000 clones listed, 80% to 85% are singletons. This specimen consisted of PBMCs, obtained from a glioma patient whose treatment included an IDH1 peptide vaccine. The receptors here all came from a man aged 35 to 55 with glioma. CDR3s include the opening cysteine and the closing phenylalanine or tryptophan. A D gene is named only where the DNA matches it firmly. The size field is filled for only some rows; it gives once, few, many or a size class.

CDR3 protein: CASSRDRGGGDSYEQYF
CDR3 DNA: TGTGCCAGCAGCAGGGACAGGGGGGGTGGTGACTCCTACGAGCAGTACTTC
J gene: TRBJ2-7
D gene: TRBD1
V gene: TRBV7-9
CDR3 length: 17
clone size: once

CDR3 protein: CASSLDREITNEKLFF
CDR3 DNA: TGTGCCAGCAGCTTAGACAGGGAAATTACTAATGAAAAACTGTTTTTT
J gene: TRBJ1-4
D gene: .
V gene: TRBV7-9
CDR3 length: 16
clone size: .

CDR3 protein: CASSPTEETQYF
CDR3 DNA: TGCGCCAGCAGCCCGACAGAAGAGACCCAGTACTTC
J gene: TRBJ2-5
D gene: .
V gene: TRBV5-1
CDR3 length: 12
clone size: .

CDR3 protein: CASKGVRNTIYF
CDR3 DNA: TGTGCCAGCAAAGGCGTAAGAAACACCATATATTTT
J gene: TRBJ1-3
D gene: .
V gene: TRBV6-5
CDR3 length: 12
clone size: .

CDR3 protein: CASSSGAPLQETQYF
CDR3 DNA: TGTGCCAGCAGCTCGGGCGCCCCGCTCCAAGAGACCCAGTACTTC
J gene: TRBJ2-5
D gene: .
V gene: TRBV7-8
CDR3 length: 15
clone size: .

CDR3 protein: CASSPRPDREGTEAFF
CDR3 DNA: TGTGCCAGTAGCCCACGTCCCGACAGGGAGGGCACTGAAGCTTTCTTT
J gene: TRBJ1-1
D gene: TRBD1
V gene: TRBV19
CDR3 length: 16
clone size: once

CDR3 protein: CASSKGGDFNEQYF
CDR3 DNA: TGTGCCAGTAGTAAGGGCGGGGACTTTAACGAGCAGTACTTC
J gene: TRBJ2-7
D gene: .
V gene: TRBV19
CDR3 length: 14
clone size: .

CDR3 protein: CASSQVGGRATGELFF
CDR3 DNA: TGTGCCAGCAGCCAAGTAGGGGGGAGGGCCACCGGGGAGCTGTTTTTT
J gene: TRBJ2-2
D gene: .
V gene: TRBV4-2
CDR3 length: 16
clone size: .

CDR3 protein: CSVDGFGDTQYF
CDR3 DNA: TGCAGCGTTGACGGGTTCGGTGATACGCAGTATTTT
J gene: TRBJ2-3
D gene: .
V gene: TRBV29-1
CDR3 length: 12
clone size: .

CDR3 protein: CASRGQLFAQHF
CDR3 DNA: TGTGCCAGCAGGGGACAGCTTTTCGCCCAGCATTTT
J gene: TRBJ1-5
D gene: TRBD1
V gene: TRBV28
CDR3 length: 12
clone size: few